The 21 T cell receptor beta chains listed next were all sequenced from one sample in a study of blood T cell repertoires in COVID-19. Here immunoSEQ multiplex PCR was the method, and the copy in TCRdb shows in-frame clones only, minus some. The top ten clones hold approximately 2.1% of a sample with roughly 250,000 clones, nearly 90% of them seen once. The sample taken for sequencing was peripheral blood. These receptors were taken from a woman between 40 and 50 years old who had recovered from COVID-19.

The chain has TRBV4-3 and TRBJ1-5, with D hard to call. The length of the CDR3 is 14 residues. Trimming took 0 bases from V and 4 from J, leaving 7 bases between them. CDR1 and CDR2 from the germline V gene are LGHNA and YSLEER. CDR3 DNA: TGCGCCAGCAGCCAAGATTTGGCTAATCAGCCCCAGCATTTT. Translating it yields CASSQDLANQPQHF.

This clone was counted a few times. V usage is TRBV30 and J usage is TRBJ2-1; 10 bases align to TRBD2. The CDR3 extends over 13 amino acids. The germline CDR1 and CDR2 sequences are GTSNPN and SVGIG (reference sequence). V was pared by 5 bases and J by 10 bases, with 8 bases of the junction left unmatched. CDR3 in DNA: TGTGCCTGGGCAAAGCGGGAGGGCCCCGAGCAGTTCTTC. Amino acid sequence: CAWAKREGPEQFF.

The rearrangement uses TRBV5-1 and TRBJ2-7; D perhaps matches TRBD2 (7 bases). Trimming left V 3 bases short and J 4 bases short, with 17 bases between. Germline CDR1 reads SGHRS; CDR2 reads YFSETQ. The CDR3 sequence is 15 residues long. Written as DNA, the CDR3 is TGCGCCAGCAGCTCGTCCGGGGGGCCGGGGTACGAGCAGTACTTC. It yields the protein CASSSSGGPGYEQYF.

In nucleotides, the CDR3 is TGTGCCAGCACCAACAGCCTGAATCAGCCCCAGCATTTT. Protein: CASTNSLNQPQHF. This sequence joins TRBV6-6 and TRBJ1-5; D gene ambiguous. CDR1 and CDR2 (germline): MNHNY, SVGAGI (reference sequence). Trimming pared 7 bases from V and 4 bases from J, leaving 11 bases between. CDR3 length equals 13 residues.

The chain recombines TRBV3-1 (or the pseudogene TRBV3-2) with TRBJ1-3, with TRBD1 matching over 10 bases. Germline lookup yields CDR1 LGHDT and CDR2 YNNKEL (reference sequence). The CDR3 is 16 residues long. V lost 1 base and J lost 4; bases outside the gene matches: 4. CDR3 DNA: TGTGCCAGCAGCCAAGTCCGGACAGGGGGAGGAAACACCATATATTTT. Translation: CASSQVRTGGGNTIYF.

With respect to this clone: Other nucleotide sequences in the sample specify the same CDR3. The gene calls are TRBV9 and TRBJ2-1, with 7 bases lining up with TRBD2. The CDR3 is 16 residues long. CDR1 SGDLS and CDR2 YYNGEE come from the germline V gene. V trimming: 0 bases; J trimming: 1 base; junction bases outside the gene matches: 4. The CDR3 bases are TGTGCCAGCAGCGTAGCTGGGGGGGGATCCTACAATGAGCAGTTCTTC. This translates into CASSVAGGGSYNEQFF.

This chain joins TRBV28 and TRBJ1-3; 11 nucleotides line up with TRBD1. J lost 1 base, V lost 1 base, and 9 bases had no gene match. The CDR3 is 19 residues long. Germline V gene data show CDR1 as MDHEN and CDR2 as SYDVKM. The DNA of the CDR3 is TGTGCCAGCAGTTTATTCCCCTTCGGGACAGGGGGGTCTGGAAACACCATATATTTT. Translating it yields CASSLFPFGTGGSGNTIYF.

The J gene is TRBJ2-3, the V gene TRBV4-3; possible D gene TRBD2, 5 bases. The CDR3 is 14 amino acids. V lost 1 base and J 4 bases, leaving 9 bases between the germline ends. Germline V lookup: CDR1 LGHNA, CDR2 YSLEER. The CDR3 DNA reads as TGCGCCAGCAGCCAAGTAGAGGGCGCAGATACGCAGTATTTT. This sequence encodes CASSQVEGADTQYF.

The chain uses TRBV10-3 and TRBJ1-2; 8 bases align to TRBD1. The V segment lost 6 bases and the J segment 3 bases; nucleotides outside the gene matches: 9. From germline, CDR1 is ENHRY and CDR2 SYGVKD. This CDR3 is 15 amino acids long. CDR3 DNA sequence: TGTGCCATCAGCGACCCGGGACAGGTTTACTATGGCTACACCTTC. It specifies CAISDPGQVYYGYTF.

This clone has more than one count but fewer than ten. This chain connects TRBV2 to TRBJ2-7; 7 bases agree with TRBD1. The V segment lost 1 base and the J segment 2 bases; nucleotides outside the gene matches: 5. The CDR3 extends over 15 amino acids. Germline values: CDR1 SNHLY, CDR2 FYNNEI. The CDR3: CASSEGQGSPYEQYF. CDR3 sequence (DNA): TGTGCCAGCAGTGAAGGACAGGGAAGCCCCTACGAGCAGTACTTC.

The genes are TRBV5-4 and TRBJ2-5, with D perhaps TRBD2 (5 bases). This CDR3 comprises 15 residues. The ends were cut back, 4 bases at V and 0 bases at J, with 13 bases in the middle. Germline CDR1 SGHNT, CDR2 YYREEE (reference sequence). The DNA for the CDR3 is TGTGCCAGCAGCGCTGTTGGCGGGTACCAAGAGACCCAGTACTTC. Protein sequence: CASSAVGGYQETQYF.

The rearrangement links TRBV3-1 (or the pseudogene TRBV3-2) to TRBJ2-7; 7 bases map to TRBD1. Germline assignment: CDR1 LGHDT and CDR2 YNNKEL (reference sequence). The CDR3 totals 14 residues. Germline trimming cut 5 bases from V and 0 bases from J; bases unmatched to any gene: 4. The chain's CDR3 is CASSLWDSSYEQYF. Here the CDR3 DNA reads TGTGCCAGCAGCTTATGGGACAGCTCCTACGAGCAGTACTTC.

The chain is built from TRBV30 and TRBJ1-4; D is unclear. Deletions cut 1 base from V and 7 bases from J, with 13 bases between. CDR1 GTSNPN and CDR2 SVGIG come from the germline V gene (reference sequence). The CDR3 consists of 14 residues. The CDR3 region is CAWSETRRGEKLFF. CDR3 nucleotide sequence: TGTGCCTGGAGTGAGACTCGACGGGGTGAAAAACTGTTTTTT.

The chain employs TRBV7-6 and TRBJ2-7; TRBD2 matches at 7 bases. From germline, CDR1 is SGHVS and CDR2 FNYEAQ. The ends lost 2 bases at V and 4 bases at J; junction bases unmatched: 11. The CDR3 sequence is 16 residues long. CDR3 in amino acids: CASSLWASSGAYEQYF. The CDR3, as DNA: TGTGCCAGCAGCTTATGGGCGTCTAGCGGAGCTTACGAGCAGTACTTC.

The J gene is TRBJ2-5, the V gene TRBV9; 9 bases match TRBD2. After removal of 0 bases from V and 1 base from J, the junction contained 7 bases not matched to a gene. This CDR3 is built from 17 residues. Germline V gene lookup returns CDR1 SGDLS and CDR2 YYNGEE. The CDR3 reads CASSVAAGLAGQETQYF. DNA for the CDR3: TGTGCCAGCAGCGTAGCCGCGGGACTAGCTGGCCAAGAGACCCAGTACTTC.

This clone has only one observation. CDR3 residues: CASSPAGQGAGGTEAFF. The CDR3 coding sequence is TGTGCCAGCTCACCTGCGGGACAGGGGGCCGGGGGCACTGAAGCTTTCTTT. The V call is TRBV18, the J call TRBJ1-1, with TRBD1 matching 12 bases. CDR1 is KGHSH and CDR2 is LQKENI in the germline V gene. V lost 3 bases, J lost 4 bases, and 9 bases stayed unmatched. The CDR3 extends over 17 amino acids.

In this sample, this clone turned up once. The chain is built from TRBV11-1 and TRBJ1-5; D remains ambiguous. Deletions cut 2 bases from V and 2 bases from J, with 13 bases between. The germline V gene has CDR1 SGHAT and CDR2 FQDESV (reference sequence). The CDR3 has 16 residues. The CDR3 DNA sequence: TGTGCCAGCAGCTTAAGACTCCGGGGAGGCAATCAGCCCCAGCATTTT. Its protein is CASSLRLRGGNQPQHF.

The chain has TRBV6-6 and TRBJ2-6, with D possibly matching TRBD1 (5 bases). V was shortened by 6 bases and J by 1 base, with 10 bases between the two germline ends. CDR1 MNHNY and CDR2 SVGAGI come from the germline V gene (reference sequence). The CDR3 is 15 residues long. CDR3 bases: TGTGCCAGCAGACCCGACAGATCTGGGGCCAACGTCCTGACTTTC. As protein: CASRPDRSGANVLTF.

The chain couples TRBV6-4 to TRBJ2-1; 7 bases align to TRBD2. V lost 6 bases and J lost 1; bases outside the gene matches: 6. CDR1 and CDR2 from the germline V gene are MRHNA and SNTAGT. This CDR3 is built from 15 residues. The CDR3 sequence: CASREGGSSYNEQFF. CDR3 in DNA: TGTGCCAGCAGAGAAGGCGGGAGTTCCTACAATGAGCAGTTCTTC.

The V and J genes are TRBV15 and TRBJ1-4; TRBD1 might be the D (6 bases). Trimming cost V 0 bases and J 8 bases, with 13 bases left between them. Germline V gives CDR1 LNHNV, CDR2 YYDKDF (reference sequence). The CDR3 consists of 15 residues. This CDR3 reads CATSRDGGPGEKLFF. For the CDR3, the DNA is TGTGCCACCAGCAGAGACGGGGGGCCGGGGGAAAAACTGTTTTTT.

This clone came up once. This sequence joins TRBV5-1 and TRBJ2-5, with D unresolved. CDR3 length: 12 amino acids. Germline CDR1 reads SGHRS; CDR2 reads YFSETQ. The V end was cut by 1 base, the J end by 2 bases, with 3 bases between. The CDR3 nucleotides are TGCGCCAGCAGCTTGCAACAAGAGACCCAGTACTTC. It specifies CASSLQQETQYF.